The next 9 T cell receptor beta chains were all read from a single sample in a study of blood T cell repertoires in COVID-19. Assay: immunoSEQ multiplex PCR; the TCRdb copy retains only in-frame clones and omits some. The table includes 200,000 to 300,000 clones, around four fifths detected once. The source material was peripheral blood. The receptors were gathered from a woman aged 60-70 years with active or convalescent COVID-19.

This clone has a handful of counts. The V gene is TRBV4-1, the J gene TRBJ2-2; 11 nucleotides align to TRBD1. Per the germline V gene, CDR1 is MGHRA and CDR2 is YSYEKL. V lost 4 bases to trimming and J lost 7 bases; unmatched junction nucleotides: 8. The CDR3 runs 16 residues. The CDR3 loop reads CASSRLGQGESGELFF. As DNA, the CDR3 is TGCGCCAGCAGCCGCCTGGGACAGGGGGAAAGCGGGGAGCTGTTTTTT.

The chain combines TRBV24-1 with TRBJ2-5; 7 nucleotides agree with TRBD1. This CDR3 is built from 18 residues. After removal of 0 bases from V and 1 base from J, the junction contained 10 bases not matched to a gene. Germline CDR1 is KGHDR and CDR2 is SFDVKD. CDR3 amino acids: CATSDLRNRGACQETQYF. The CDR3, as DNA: TGTGCCACCAGTGATTTGCGAAACAGGGGAGCTTGCCAAGAGACCCAGTACTTC.

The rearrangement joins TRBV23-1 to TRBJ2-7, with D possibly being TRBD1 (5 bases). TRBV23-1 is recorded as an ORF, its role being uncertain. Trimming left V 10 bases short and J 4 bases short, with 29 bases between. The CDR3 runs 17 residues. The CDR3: CATIQGLDPRGVYEQYV. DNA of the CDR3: TGCGCCACCATCCAGGGATTGGACCCTAGAGGTGTGTACGAGCAGTACGTC.

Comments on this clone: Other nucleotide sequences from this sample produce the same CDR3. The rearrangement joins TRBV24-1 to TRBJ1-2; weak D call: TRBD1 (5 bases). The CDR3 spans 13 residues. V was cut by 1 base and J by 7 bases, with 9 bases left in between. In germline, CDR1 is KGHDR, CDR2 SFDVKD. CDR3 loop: CATSDFTGGGYTF. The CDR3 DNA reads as TGTGCCACCAGTGATTTCACGGGGGGTGGCTACACCTTC.

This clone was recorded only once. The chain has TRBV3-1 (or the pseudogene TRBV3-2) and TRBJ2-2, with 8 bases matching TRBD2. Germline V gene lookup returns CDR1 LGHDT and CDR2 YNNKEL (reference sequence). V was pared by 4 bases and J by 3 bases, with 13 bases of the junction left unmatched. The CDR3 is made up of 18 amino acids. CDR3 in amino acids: CASSRPGAGGTHTGELFF. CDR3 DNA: TGTGCCAGCAGCCGCCCGGGGGCGGGGGGCACCCACACCGGGGAGCTGTTTTTT.

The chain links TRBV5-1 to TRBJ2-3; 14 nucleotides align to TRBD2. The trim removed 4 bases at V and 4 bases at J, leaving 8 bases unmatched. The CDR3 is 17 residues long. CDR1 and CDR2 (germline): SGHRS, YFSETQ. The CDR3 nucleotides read TGCGCCAGCAGCCCCCTAGGACTAGCGGGAGGTTCAGATACGCAGTATTTT. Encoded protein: CASSPLGLAGGSDTQYF.

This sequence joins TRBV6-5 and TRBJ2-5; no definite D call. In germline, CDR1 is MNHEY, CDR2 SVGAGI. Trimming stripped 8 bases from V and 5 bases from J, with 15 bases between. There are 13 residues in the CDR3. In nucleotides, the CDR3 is TGTGCCAGCTCAAAAGTAGATACCGAGACCCAGTACTTC. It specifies CASSKVDTETQYF.

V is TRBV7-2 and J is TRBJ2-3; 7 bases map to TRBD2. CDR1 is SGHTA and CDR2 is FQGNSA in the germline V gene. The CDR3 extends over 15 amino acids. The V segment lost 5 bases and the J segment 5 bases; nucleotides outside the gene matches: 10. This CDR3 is CASSEPLPSGDTQYF. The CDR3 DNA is TGTGCCAGCAGCGAACCCCTACCTAGCGGAGATACGCAGTATTTT.

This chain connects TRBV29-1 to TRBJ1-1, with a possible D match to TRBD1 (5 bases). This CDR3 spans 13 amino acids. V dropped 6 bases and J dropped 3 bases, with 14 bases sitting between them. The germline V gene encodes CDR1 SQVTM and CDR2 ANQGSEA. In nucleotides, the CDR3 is TGCAGCGTCGGGCGGGGGAAGGACACTGAAGCTTTCTTT. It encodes CSVGRGKDTEAFF.